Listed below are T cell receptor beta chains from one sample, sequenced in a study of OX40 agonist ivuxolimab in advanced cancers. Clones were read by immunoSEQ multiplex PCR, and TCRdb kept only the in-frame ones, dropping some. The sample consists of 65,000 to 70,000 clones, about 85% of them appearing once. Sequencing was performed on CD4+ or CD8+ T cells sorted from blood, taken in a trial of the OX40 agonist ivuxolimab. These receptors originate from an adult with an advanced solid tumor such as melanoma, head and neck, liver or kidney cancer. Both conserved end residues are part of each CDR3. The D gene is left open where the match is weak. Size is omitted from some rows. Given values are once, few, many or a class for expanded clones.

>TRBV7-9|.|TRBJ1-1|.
TGTGCCAGCAGCTTAGCCGGCGGACAGAACACTGAAGCTTTCTTT
CASSLAGGQNTEAFF
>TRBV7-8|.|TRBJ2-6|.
TGTGCCAGCAGCTTAAGCCCTGGGGCCAACGTCCTGACTTTC
CASSLSPGANVLTF
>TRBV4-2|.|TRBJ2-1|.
TGTGCCAGCAGCCAAGAAGGGCGTGGCGAGCAGTTCTTC
CASSQEGRGEQFF
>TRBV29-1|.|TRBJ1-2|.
TGCAGCGTTGAAGATCGACATTCTGGCTACACCTTC
CSVEDRHSGYTF
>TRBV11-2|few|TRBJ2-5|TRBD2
TGTGCCAGCAGCTTGAGGACTAGCGGGAAGACCCAGTACTTC
CASSLRTSGKTQYF
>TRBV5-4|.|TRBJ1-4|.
TGTGCCAGCAGCTTGGCGGGGGATCTGGGTGAAAAACTGTTTTTT
CASSLAGDLGEKLFF
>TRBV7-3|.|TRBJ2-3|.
TGTGCCAGCAGCTTAGGCTTAGCGGCTGATACGCAGTATTTT
CASSLGLAADTQYF
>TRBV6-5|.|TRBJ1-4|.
TGTGCCAGCAGAAACGGGCGGCGAGATAATGAAAAACTGTTTTTT
CASRNGRRDNEKLFF
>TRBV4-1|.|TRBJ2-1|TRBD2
TGCGCCAGCAGCCTACGGACTAGCGGGAGCTCCTACAATGAGCAGTTCTTC
CASSLRTSGSSYNEQFF
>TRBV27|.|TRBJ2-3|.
TGTGCCAGCAGTTCTTACCGGGACAACACAGATACGCAGTATTTT
CASSSYRDNTDTQYF
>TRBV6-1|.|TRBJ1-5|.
TGTGCCAGCAGTGAACAGGGTGGCCCGCAGCCCCAGCATTTT
CASSEQGGPQPQHF
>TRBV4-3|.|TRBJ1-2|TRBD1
TGCGCCAGCAGCGAGGGACAGGGGCGCGGCTACACCTTC
CASSEGQGRGYTF
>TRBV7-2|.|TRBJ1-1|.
TGTGCCAGCAGCCGCCGACGGACGGGGAACACTGAAGCTTTCTTT
CASSRRRTGNTEAFF
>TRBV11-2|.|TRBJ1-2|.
TGTGCCAGCAGTCCCGGGACGGACTATGGCTACACCTTC
CASSPGTDYGYTF
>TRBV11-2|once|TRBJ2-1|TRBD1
TGTGCCAGCAGCTTAGTTACAGGGGGCGGGTCCAATGAGCAGTTCTTC
CASSLVTGGGSNEQFF
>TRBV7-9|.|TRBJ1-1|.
TGTGCCAGCAGCCGCCTTCCGGGACGAATGAACACTGAAGCTTTCTTT
CASSRLPGRMNTEAFF
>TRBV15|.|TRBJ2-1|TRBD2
TGTGCCACCTTCCTAGCGGGAGACTACAATGAGCAGTTCTTC
CATFLAGDYNEQFF
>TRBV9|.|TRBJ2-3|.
TGTGCCAGCAGCGGCAGGGTGAGCACAGATACGCAGTATTTT
CASSGRVSTDTQYF
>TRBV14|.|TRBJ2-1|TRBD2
TGTGCCAGCGGCGAAGTAGCGGGGGGGCAGTTCTTC
CASGEVAGGQFF
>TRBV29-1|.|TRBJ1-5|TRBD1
TGCAGCGTTTCTAAGGGACAGGGCAACAATCAGCCCCAGCATTTT
CSVSKGQGNNQPQHF
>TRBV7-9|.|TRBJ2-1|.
TGTGCCAGCAGCCGCATGCTGGGGGACCACAATGAGCAGTTCTTC
CASSRMLGDHNEQFF
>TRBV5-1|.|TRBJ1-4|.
TGCGCCACCAGCGCCCAAGGGAGGGCTAATGAAAAACTGTTTTTT
CATSAQGRANEKLFF
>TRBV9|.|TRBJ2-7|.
TGTGCCAGCAGCGCCTCAGGGGGGCAAACCTACGAGCAGTACTTC
CASSASGGQTYEQYF
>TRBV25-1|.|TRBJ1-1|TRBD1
TGTGCCAGCAGTAGAAGACAGGGGGCGGGCACTGAAGCTTTCTTT
CASSRRQGAGTEAFF
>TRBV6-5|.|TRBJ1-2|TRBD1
TGTGCCAGCAGTTACGGGGACAGAGACTATGGCTACACCTTC
CASSYGDRDYGYTF
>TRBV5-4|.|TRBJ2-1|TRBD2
TGTGCCAGCAGCTTGTCCCGGCGGGAGATCTACAATGAGCAGTTCTTC
CASSLSRREIYNEQFF
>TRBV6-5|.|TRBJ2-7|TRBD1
TGTGCCAGCAGTTATAGTAGACAGGGGTTTTACGAGCAGTACTTC
CASSYSRQGFYEQYF
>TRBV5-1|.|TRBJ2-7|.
TGCGCCAGCAGCTTGGATGGACCCGGCTACGAGCAGTACTTC
CASSLDGPGYEQYF
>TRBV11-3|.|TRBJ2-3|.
TGTGCCAGCAGATCGCCGGGCCCTAGCACAGATACGCAGTATTTT
CASRSPGPSTDTQYF
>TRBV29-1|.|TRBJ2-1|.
TGCAGCGTTAGACCCCCCGAGTTGAGCTCCTACAATGAGCAGTTCTTC
CSVRPPELSSYNEQFF
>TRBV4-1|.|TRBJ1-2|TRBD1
TGCGCCAGCAGCCAAGTCCAGGGACAGGGTGAAGGGGGCTACACCTTC
CASSQVQGQGEGGYTF
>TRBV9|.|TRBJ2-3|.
TGTGCCAGCAGCGTAGTCGTAGGTACAGATACGCAGTATTTT
CASSVVVGTDTQYF
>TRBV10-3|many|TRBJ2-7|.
TGTGCCATCAGTGCTGTGGGGGGAAGAGCTGGGCAGTACTTC
CAISAVGGRAGQYF
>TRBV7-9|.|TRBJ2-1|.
TGTGCCAGCAGCTTTTTGAAGGATGAGCAGTTCTTC
CASSFLKDEQFF
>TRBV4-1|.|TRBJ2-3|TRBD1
TGCGCCAGCAGCCACCAGGACAGGGGGCGGACAGATACGCAGTATTTT
CASSHQDRGRTDTQYF
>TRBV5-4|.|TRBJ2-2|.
TGTGCCAGCAGCGGGCCGGAGGGGGCTCTCGGGGAGCTGTTTTTT
CASSGPEGALGELFF
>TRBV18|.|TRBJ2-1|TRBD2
TGTGCCAGCTCAAAACTAGCGGGAGGCGGTGAGCAGTTCTTC
CASSKLAGGGEQFF
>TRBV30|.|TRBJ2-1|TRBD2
TGTGCCTGGGGGACTAGTTTCTCCTACAATGAGCAGTTCTTC
CAWGTSFSYNEQFF
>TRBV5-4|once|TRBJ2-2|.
TGTGCCAGCAGCCAAGATCTCTCGCTCCCCGGGGAGCTGTTTTTT
CASSQDLSLPGELFF
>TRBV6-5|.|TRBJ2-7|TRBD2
TGTGCCAGCATGCTAGCGGGAGTACGGTACTTC
CASMLAGVRYF
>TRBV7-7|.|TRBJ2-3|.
TGTGCCAGCAGCGCACCGGGCGGTGCGCAGTATTTT
CASSAPGGAQYF
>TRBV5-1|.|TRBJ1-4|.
TGCGCCAGCAGCCGTAGGCAGGGTGAGAATGAAAAACTGTTTTTT
CASSRRQGENEKLFF
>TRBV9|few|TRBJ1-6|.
TGTGCCAGCAGCGTAGCTCCAGGCTCCTATAATTCACCCCTCCACTTT
CASSVAPGSYNSPLHF
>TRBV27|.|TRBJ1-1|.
TGTGCCAGCAGTTTATCGCTTTTAGGGACCCCCAACACTGAAGCTTTCTTT
CASSLSLLGTPNTEAFF
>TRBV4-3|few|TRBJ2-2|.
TGCGCCAGCAGCCAGACCCGAGGAGCGGCGAACACCGGGGAGCTGTTTTTT
CASSQTRGAANTGELFF
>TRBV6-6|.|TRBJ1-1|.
TGTGCCAGCAGTTACTCAGGGGGTAGGACTGAAGCTTTCTTT
CASSYSGGRTEAFF
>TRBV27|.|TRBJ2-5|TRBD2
TGTGCCAGCAGCCTTGGGGTACTAGCGGGAGGTGATCCGGGAGAGACCCAGTACTTC
CASSLGVLAGGDPGETQYF
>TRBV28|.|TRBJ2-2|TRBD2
TGTGCCAGCAAGAGGACTAGCTCGAACACCGGGGAGCTGTTTTTT
CASKRTSSNTGELFF
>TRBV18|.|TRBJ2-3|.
TGTGCCAGCTCACAGACGGATCCCCTCACAGATACGCAGTATTTT
CASSQTDPLTDTQYF
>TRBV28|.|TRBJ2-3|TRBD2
TGTGCCAGCAGGTTCCTAGGTAGCGGGGGACTCACAGATACGCAGTATTTT
CASRFLGSGGLTDTQYF